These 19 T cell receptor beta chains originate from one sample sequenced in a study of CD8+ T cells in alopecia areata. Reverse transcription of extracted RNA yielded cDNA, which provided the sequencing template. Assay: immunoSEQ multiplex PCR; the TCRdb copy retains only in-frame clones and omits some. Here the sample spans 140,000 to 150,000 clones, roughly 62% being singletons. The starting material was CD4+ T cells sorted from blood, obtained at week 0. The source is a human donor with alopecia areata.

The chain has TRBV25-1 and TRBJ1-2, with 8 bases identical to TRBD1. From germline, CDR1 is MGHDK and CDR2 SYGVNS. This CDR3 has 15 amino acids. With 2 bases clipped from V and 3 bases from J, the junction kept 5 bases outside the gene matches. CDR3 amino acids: CASSERQGLDYGYTF. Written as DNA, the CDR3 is TGTGCCAGCAGTGAACGACAGGGGCTGGACTATGGCTACACCTTC.

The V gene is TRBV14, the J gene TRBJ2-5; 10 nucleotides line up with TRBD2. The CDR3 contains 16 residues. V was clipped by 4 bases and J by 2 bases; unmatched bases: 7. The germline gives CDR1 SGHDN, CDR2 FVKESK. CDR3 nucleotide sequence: TGTGCCAGCAGCCGAAAACTAGCGGGGTGGCAAGAGACCCAGTACTTC. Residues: CASSRKLAGWQETQYF.

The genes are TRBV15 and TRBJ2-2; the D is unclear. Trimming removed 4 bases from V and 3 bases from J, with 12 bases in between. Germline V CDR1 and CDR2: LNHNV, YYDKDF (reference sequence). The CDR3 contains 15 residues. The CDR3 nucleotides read TGTGCCACCAGCAACGGCGACTCATACACCGGGGAGCTGTTTTTT. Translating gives CATSNGDSYTGELFF.

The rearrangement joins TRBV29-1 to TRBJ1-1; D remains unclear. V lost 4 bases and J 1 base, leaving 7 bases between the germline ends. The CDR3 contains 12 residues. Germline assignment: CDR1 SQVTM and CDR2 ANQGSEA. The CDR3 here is CSVGAENTEAFF. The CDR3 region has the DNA TGCAGCGTTGGTGCGGAGAACACTGAAGCTTTCTTT.

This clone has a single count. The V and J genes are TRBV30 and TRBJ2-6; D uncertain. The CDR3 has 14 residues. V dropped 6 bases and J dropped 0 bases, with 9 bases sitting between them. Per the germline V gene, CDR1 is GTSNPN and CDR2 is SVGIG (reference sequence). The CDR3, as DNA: TGTGCCTGCCCCCTGCCCTCTGGGGCCAACGTCCTGACTTTC. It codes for CACPLPSGANVLTF.

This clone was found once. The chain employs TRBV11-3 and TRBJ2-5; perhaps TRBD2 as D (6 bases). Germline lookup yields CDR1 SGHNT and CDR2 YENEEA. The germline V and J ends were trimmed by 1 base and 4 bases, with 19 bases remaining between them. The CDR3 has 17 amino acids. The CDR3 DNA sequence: TGTGCCAGCAGCTTAGGGGGTACTAGCAACGGAGGAGAGACCCAGTACTTC. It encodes CASSLGGTSNGGETQYF.

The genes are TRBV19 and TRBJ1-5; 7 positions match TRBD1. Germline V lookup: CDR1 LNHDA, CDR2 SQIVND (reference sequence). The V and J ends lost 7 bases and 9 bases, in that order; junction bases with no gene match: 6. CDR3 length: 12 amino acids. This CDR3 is CASTDRVRPQHF. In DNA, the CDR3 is TGTGCCAGTACCGACAGGGTCCGGCCCCAGCATTTT.

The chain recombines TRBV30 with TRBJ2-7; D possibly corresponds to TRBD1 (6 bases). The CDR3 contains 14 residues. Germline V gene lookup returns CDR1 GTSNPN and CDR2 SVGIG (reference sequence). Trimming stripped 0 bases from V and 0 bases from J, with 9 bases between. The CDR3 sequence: CAWSVMDSSYEQYF. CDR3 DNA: TGTGCCTGGAGTGTAATGGACAGCTCCTACGAGCAGTACTTC.

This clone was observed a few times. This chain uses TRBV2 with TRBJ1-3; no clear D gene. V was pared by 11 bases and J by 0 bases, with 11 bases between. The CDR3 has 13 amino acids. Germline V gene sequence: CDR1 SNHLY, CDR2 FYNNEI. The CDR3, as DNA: TGTGCCGCGCGGGCACACTCTGGAAACACCATATATTTT. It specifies CAARAHSGNTIYF. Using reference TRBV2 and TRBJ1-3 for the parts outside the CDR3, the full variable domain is EPEVTQTPSHQVTQMGQEVILRCVPISNHLYFYWYRQILGQKVEFLVSFYNNEISEKSEIFDDQFSVERPDGSNFTLKIRSTKLEDSAMYFCAARAHSGNTIYFGEGSWLTVV.

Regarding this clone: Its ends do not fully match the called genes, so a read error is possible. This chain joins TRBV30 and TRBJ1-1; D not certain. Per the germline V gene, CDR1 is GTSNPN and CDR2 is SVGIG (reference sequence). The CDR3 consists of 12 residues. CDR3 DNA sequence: TGTGCCGGGAGGCACGGGGACACTGAAGCTTTCTTT. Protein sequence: CAGRHGDTEAFF.

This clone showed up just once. CDR3 bases: TGTGCCAGCAGCTCGACAGGGGGAGAGACCCAGTACTTC. This gives the protein CASSSTGGETQYF. The rearrangement links TRBV7-9 to TRBJ2-5, with TRBD1 matching over 9 bases. The germline V gene has CDR1 SEHNR and CDR2 FQNEAQ (reference sequence). V shed 4 bases, J shed 4 bases, and the junction held 1 base outside the gene matches. The CDR3 is 13 amino acids.

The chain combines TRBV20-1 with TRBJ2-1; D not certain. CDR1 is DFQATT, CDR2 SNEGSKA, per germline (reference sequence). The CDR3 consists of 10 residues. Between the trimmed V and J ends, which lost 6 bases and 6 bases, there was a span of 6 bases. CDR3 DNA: TGCAGTGCCAAGTCCAATGAGCAGTTCTTC. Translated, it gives CSAKSNEQFF.

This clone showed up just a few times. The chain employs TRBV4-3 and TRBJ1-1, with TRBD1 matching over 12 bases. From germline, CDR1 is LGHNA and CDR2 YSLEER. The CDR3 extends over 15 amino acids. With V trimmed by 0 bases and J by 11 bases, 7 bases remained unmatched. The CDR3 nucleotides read TGCGCCAGCAGCCAAGATTTGGGACAGGGGGCACAGGCTTTCTTT. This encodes CASSQDLGQGAQAFF.

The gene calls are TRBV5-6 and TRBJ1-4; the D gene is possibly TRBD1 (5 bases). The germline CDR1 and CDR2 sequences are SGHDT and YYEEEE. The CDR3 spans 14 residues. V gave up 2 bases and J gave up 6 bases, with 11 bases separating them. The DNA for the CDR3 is TGTGCCAGCAGCTTAGGAGGGGTGGATGAAAAACTGTTTTTT. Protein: CASSLGGVDEKLFF. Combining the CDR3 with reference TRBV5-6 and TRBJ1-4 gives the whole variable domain DAGVTQSPTHLIKTRGQQVTLRCSPKSGHDTVSWYQQALGQGPQFIFQYYEEEERQRGNFPDRFSGHQFPNYSSELNVNALLLGDSALYLCASSLGGVDEKLFFGSGTQLSVL.

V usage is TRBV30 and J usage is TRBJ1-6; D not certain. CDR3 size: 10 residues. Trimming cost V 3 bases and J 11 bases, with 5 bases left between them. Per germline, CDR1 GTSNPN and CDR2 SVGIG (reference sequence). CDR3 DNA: TGTGCCTGGAGCGGCCCACCCCTCCACTTT. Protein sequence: CAWSGPPLHF.

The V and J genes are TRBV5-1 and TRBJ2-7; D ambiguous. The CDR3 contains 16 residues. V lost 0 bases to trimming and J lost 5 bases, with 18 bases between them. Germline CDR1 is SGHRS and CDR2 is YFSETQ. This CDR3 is CASSLDPGLGLHEQYF. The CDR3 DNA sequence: TGCGCCAGCAGCTTGGACCCCGGGCTAGGCCTCCACGAGCAGTACTTC.

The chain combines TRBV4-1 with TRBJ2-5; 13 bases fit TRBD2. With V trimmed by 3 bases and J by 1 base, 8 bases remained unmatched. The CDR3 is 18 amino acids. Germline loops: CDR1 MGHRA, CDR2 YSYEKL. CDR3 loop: CASSQPRLAGGRQETQYF. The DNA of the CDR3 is TGCGCCAGCAGCCAGCCCAGACTAGCGGGGGGCCGCCAAGAGACCCAGTACTTC.

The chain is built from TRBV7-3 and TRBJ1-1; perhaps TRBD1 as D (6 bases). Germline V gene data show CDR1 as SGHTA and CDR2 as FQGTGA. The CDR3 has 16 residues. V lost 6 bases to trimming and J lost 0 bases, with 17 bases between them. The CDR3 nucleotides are TGTGCCAGCAGTCCCGGGGGTGGACAGCTGAACACTGAAGCTTTCTTT. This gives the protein CASSPGGGQLNTEAFF.

CDR3 bases: TGTGCCAGCAGCTTAGAGGGGCGTGACGGTAACTATGGCTACACCTTC. Amino acids: CASSLEGRDGNYGYTF. The chain recombines TRBV11-3 with TRBJ1-2, with D possibly matching TRBD1 (5 bases). This CDR3 spans 16 amino acids. Germline V gene sequence: CDR1 SGHNT, CDR2 YENEEA. The germline V and J ends were trimmed by 0 bases and 1 base, with 12 bases remaining between them. Combining the CDR3 with reference TRBV11-3 and TRBJ1-2 gives the whole variable domain EAGVVQSPRYKIIEKKQPVAFWCNPISGHNTLYWYLQNLGQGPELLIRYENEEAVDDSQLPKDRFSAERLKGVDSTLKIQPAELGDSAVYLCASSLEGRDGNYGYTFGSGTRLTVV.